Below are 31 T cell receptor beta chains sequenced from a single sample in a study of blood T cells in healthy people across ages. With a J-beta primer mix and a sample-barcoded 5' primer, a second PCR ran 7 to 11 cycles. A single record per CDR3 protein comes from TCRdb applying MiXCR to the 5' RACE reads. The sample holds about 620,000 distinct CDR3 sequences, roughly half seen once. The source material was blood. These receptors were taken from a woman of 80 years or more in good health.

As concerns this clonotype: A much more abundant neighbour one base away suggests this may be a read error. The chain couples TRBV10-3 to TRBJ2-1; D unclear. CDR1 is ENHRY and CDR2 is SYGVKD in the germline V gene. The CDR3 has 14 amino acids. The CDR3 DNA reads TGTACCATCAGTGAAATAGGTGGTAACAATGAGCAGTTCTTC. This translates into CTISEIGGNNEQFF.

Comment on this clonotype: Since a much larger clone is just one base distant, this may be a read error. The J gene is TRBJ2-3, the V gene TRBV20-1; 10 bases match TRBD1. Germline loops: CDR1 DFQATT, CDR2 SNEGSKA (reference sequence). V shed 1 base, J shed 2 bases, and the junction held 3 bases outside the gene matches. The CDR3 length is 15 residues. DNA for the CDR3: TGCAGTGCTAGAGGGGACAGGGGAGACACAGATACGCAGTATTTT. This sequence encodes CSARGDRGDTDTQYF.

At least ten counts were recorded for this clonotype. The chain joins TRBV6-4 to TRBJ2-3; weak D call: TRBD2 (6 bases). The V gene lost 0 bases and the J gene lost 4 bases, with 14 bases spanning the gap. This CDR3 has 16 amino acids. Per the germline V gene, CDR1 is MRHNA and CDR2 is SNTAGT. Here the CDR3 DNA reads TGTGCCAGCAGTGACTCATCGGGCAGGGAGGCAGATACGCAGTATTTT. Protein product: CASSDSSGREADTQYF.

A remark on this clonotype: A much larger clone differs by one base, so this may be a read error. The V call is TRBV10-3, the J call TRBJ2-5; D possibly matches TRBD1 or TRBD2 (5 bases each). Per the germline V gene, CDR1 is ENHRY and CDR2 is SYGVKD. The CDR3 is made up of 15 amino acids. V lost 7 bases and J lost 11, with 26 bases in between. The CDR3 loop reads CAINPGGQSNNEQYF. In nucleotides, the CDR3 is TGTGCCATCAATCCCGGAGGACAAAGTAACAATGAGCAGTACTTC.

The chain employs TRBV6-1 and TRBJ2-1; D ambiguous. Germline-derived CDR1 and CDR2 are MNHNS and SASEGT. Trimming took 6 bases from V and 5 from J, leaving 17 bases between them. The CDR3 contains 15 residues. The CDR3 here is CASRVPAGNNNEQFF. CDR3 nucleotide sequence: TGTGCCAGCAGGGTACCAGCAGGTAACAACAATGAGCAGTTCTTC.

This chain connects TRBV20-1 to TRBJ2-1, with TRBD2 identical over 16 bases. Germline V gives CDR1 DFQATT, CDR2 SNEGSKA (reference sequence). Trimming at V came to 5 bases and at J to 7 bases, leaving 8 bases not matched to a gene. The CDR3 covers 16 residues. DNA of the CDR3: TGCAGTGCTGATCCGGGACTAGCGGGAGGGGGGAATGAGCAGTTCTTC. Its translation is CSADPGLAGGGNEQFF.

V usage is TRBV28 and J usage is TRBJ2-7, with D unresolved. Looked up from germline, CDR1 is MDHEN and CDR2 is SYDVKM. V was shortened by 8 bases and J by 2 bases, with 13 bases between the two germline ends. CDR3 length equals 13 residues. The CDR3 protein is CASEDPETYEQYF. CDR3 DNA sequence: TGTGCCAGCGAAGATCCCGAAACCTACGAGCAGTACTTC.

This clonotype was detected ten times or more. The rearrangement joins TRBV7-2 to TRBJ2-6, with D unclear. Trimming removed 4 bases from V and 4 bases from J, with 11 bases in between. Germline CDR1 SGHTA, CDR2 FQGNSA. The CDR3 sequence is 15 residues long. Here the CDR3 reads CASSYPFSGANVLTF. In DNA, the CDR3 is TGTGCCAGCAGCTACCCTTTTAGCGGGGCCAACGTCCTGACTTTC.

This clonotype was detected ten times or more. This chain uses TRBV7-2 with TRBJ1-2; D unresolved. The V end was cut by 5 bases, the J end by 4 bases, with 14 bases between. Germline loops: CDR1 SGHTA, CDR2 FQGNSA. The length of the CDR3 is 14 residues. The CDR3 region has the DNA TGTGCCAGCAGCCCGGTTAGCGTGAGCTATGGCTACACCTTC. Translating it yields CASSPVSVSYGYTF.

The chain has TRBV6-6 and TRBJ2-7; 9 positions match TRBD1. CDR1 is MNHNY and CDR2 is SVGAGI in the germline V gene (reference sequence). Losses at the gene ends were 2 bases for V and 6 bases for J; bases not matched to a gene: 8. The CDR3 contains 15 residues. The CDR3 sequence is CASSYPGQGIGEQYF. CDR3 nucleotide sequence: TGTGCCAGCAGTTACCCCGGACAGGGGATAGGCGAGCAGTACTTC.

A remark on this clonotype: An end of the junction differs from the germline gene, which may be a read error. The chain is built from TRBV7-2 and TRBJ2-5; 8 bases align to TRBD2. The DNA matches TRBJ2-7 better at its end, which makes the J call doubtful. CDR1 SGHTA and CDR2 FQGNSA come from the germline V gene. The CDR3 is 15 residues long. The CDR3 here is CAGSFRTGGSYEQYF. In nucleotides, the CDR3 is TGTGCCGGCAGCTTTCGAACGGGAGGGTCGTACGAGCAGTACTTC.

For the CDR3, the DNA is TGTGCCAGCACCTCCGGGACAGTCACTGAAGCTTTCTTT. Protein product: CASTSGTVTEAFF. The rearrangement joins TRBV12-3 or TRBV12-4 to TRBJ1-1, with TRBD1 matching over 7 bases. The length of the CDR3 is 13 residues. The junction had 6 bases not matched to a gene; V was cut back by 7 bases and J by 4 bases.

The CDR3 sequence: CAIRDRGETQYF. The CDR3, as DNA: TGTGCCATCAGGGACAGGGGCGAGACCCAGTACTTC. This rearrangement joins TRBV10-3 to TRBJ2-5, with 9 bases aligning to TRBD1. With V trimmed by 6 bases and J by 5 bases, 1 base remained unmatched. Germline V gene sequence: CDR1 ENHRY, CDR2 SYGVKD. The CDR3 contains 12 residues.

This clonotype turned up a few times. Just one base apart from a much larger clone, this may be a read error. In nucleotides, the CDR3 is TGTGCCAGCATAGTAGAAGGAGGCTACGAGCAGTACTTC. Its translation is CASIVEGGYEQYF. This chain joins TRBV10-3 and TRBJ2-7, with a tentative D call TRBD2 (5 bases). Trimming left V 10 bases short and J 3 bases short, with 16 bases between. Germline CDR1 is ENHRY and CDR2 is SYGVKD. This CDR3 comprises 13 residues.

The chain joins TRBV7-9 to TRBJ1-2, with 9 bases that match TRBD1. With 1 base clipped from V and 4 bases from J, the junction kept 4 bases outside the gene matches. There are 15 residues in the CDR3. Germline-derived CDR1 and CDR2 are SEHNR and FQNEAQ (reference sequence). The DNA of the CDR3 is TGTGCCAGCAGCTTAGTTGGGACAGGGTCCTATGGCTACACCTTC. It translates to CASSLVGTGSYGYTF.

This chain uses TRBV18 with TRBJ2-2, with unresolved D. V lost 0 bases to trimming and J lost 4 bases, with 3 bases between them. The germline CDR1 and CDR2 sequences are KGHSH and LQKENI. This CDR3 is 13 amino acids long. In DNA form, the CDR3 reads TGTGCCAGCTCACCACCGACCACCGGGGAGCTGTTTTTT. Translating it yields CASSPPTTGELFF.

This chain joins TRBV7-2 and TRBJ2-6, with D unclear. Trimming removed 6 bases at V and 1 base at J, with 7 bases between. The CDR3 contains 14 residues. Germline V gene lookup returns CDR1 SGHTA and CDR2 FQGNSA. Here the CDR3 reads CASRTDSGANVLTF. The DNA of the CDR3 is TGTGCCAGCAGAACAGATTCTGGGGCCAACGTCCTGACTTTC.

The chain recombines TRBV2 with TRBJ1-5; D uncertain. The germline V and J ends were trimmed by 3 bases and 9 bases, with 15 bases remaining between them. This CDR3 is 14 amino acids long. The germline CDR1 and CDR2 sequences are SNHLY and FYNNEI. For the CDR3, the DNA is TGTGCCAGCAGTGACAGGCGGTCCACCGCGCCCCAGCATTTT. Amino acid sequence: CASSDRRSTAPQHF.

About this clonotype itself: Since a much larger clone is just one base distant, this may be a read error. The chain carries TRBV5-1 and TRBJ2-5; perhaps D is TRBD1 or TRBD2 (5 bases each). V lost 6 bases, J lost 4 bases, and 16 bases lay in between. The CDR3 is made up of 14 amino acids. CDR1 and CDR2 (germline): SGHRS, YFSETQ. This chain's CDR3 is CASIFSGALETQYF. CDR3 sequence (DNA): TGCGCCAGCATCTTCTCCGGGGCCTTAGAGACCCAGTACTTC.

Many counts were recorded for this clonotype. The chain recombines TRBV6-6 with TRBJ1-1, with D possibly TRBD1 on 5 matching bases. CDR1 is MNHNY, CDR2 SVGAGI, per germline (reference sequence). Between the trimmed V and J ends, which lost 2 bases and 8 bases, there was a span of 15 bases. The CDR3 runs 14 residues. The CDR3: CASSYDEGLGEAFF. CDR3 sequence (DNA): TGTGCCAGCAGTTACGACGAGGGGCTGGGAGAAGCTTTCTTT.

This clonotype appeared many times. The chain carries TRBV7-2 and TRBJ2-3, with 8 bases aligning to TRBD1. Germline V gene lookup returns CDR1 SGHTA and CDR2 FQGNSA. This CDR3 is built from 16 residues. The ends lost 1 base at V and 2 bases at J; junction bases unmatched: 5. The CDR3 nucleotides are TGTGCCAGCAGCTTAGGTGGACAGGGATACACAGATACGCAGTATTTT. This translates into CASSLGGQGYTDTQYF. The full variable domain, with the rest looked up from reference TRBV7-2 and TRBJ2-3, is GAGVSQSPSNKVTEKGKDVELRCDPISGHTALYWYRQSLGQGLEFLIYFQGNSAPDKSGLPSDRFSAERTGGSVSTLTIQRTQQEDSAVYLCASSLGGQGYTDTQYFGPGTRLTVL.

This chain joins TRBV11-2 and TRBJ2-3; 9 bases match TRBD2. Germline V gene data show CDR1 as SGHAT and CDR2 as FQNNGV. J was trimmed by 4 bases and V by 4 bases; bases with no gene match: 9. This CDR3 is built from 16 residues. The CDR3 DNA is TGTGCCAGCAGCTCCGGACTAGCGCCGGGCGCAGATACGCAGTATTTT. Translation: CASSSGLAPGADTQYF.

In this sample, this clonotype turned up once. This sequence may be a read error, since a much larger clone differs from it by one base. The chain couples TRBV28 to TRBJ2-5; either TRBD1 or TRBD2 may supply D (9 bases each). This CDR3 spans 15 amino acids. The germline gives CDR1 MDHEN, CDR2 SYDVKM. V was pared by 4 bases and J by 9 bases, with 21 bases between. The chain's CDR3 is CASSSGTGQREAQYF. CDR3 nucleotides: TGTGCCAGCAGTTCCGGGACAGGGCAGCGGGAGGCCCAGTACTTC. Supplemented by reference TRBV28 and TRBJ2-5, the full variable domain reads DVKVTQSSRYLVKRTGEKVFLECVQDMDHENMFWYRQDPGLGLRLIYFSYDVKMKEKGDIPEGYSVSREKKERFSLILESASTNQTSMYLCASSSGTGQREAQYFGPGTRLLVL.

CDR3 coding DNA: TGTGCCAGCAGCCCGAACTATATAGGTTCACCCCTCCACTTT. Translating gives CASSPNYIGSPLHF. The V and J genes are TRBV3-1 and TRBJ1-6; D is ambiguous. V was shortened by 4 bases and J by 9 bases, with 13 bases between the two germline ends. The CDR3 is 14 amino acids. The germline CDR1 and CDR2 sequences are LGHDT and YNNKEL (reference sequence).

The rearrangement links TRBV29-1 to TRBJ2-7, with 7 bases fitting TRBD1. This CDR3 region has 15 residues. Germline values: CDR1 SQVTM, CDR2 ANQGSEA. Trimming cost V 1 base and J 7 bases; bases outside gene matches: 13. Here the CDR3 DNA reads TGCAGCGTTGAAGGAATCCGGGACAGCCCGTTGGAGCAGTACTTC. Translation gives CSVEGIRDSPLEQYF.

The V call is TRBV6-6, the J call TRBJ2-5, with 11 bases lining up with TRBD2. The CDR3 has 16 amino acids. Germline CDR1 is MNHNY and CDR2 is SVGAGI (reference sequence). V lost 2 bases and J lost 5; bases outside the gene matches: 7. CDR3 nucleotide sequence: TGTGCCAGCAGTTACGTAGCGGGAGGGCCGGTGGAGACCCAGTACTTC. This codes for CASSYVAGGPVETQYF.

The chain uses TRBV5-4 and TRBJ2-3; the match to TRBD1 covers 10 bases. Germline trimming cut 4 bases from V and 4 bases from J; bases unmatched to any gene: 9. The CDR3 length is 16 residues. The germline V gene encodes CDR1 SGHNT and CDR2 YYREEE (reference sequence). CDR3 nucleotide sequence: TGTGCCAGCAGCCTGCCCGGGGACAGGGGAGCAGATACGCAGTATTTT. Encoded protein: CASSLPGDRGADTQYF.

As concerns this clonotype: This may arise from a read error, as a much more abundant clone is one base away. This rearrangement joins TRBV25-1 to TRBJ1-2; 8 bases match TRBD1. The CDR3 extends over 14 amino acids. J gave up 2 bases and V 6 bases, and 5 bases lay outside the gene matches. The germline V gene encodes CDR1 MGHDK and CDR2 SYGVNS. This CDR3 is CASREQGANYGYTF. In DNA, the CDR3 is TGTGCCAGCAGGGAGCAGGGGGCGAACTATGGCTACACCTTC.

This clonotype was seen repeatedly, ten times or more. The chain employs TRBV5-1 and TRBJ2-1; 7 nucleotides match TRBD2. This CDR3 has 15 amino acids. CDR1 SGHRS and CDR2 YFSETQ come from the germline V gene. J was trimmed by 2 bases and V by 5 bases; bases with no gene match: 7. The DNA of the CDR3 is TGCGCCAGCAGTATGGCCAGCGGGACCTACAATGAGCAGTTCTTC. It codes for CASSMASGTYNEQFF.

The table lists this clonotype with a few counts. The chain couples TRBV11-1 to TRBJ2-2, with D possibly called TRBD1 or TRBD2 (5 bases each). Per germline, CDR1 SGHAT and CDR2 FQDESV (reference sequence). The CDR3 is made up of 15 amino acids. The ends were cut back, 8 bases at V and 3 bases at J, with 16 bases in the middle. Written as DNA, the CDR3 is TGTGCCAGCTTGTCAGGGACCACGGACACCGGGGAGCTGTTTTTT. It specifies CASLSGTTDTGELFF.

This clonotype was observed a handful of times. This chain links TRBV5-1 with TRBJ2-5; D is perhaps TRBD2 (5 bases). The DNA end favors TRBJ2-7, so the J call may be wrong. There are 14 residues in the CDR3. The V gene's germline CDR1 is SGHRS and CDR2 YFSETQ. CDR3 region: CASSVESGYDEQYF. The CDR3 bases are TGCGCCAGCAGCGTGGAAAGCGGCTACGACGAGCAGTACTTC.